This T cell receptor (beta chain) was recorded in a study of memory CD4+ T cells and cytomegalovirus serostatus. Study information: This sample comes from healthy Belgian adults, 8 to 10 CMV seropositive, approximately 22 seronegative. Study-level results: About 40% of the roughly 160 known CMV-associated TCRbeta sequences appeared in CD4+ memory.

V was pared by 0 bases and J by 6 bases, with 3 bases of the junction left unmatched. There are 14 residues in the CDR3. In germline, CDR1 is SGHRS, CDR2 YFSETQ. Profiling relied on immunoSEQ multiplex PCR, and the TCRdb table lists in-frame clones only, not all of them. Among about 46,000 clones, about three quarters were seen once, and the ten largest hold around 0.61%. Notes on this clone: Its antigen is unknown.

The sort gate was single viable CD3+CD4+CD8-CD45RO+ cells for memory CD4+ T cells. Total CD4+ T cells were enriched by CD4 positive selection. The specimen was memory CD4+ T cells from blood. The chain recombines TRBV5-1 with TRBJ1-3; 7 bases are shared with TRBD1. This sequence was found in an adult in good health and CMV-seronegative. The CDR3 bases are TGCGCCAGCAGCTTGGAGACAGGGCTAAACACCATATATTTT. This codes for CASSLETGLNTIYF.